This TCR beta chain was profiled in a study of blood T cell repertoires in COVID-19. Study-wide background: PBMCs, B-cell-depleted T cells, or T cells provided the cDNA or gDNA that made up the material.

CDR1 is LNHDA and CDR2 is SQIVND in the germline V gene (reference sequence). The CDR3 is 12 residues long. V was trimmed by 6 bases and J by 4 bases, leaving 9 bases between them. Clones were sequenced by immunoSEQ multiplex PCR, and TCRdb holds only the in-frame ones, with some missing. This repertoire shows some 200,000 clones, under 90% found once; its top ten account for about 15%. In its sample, this clone was seen once. Sequencing was carried out using peripheral blood. This chain links TRBV19 with TRBJ2-5; D possibly corresponds to TRBD1 (7 bases). The origin of this receptor is a woman in her 70s with COVID-19, enrolled during active disease. The CDR3 nucleotides are TGTGCCAGTAGGCAGGGGGGAGAGACCCAGTACTTC. It yields the protein CASRQGGETQYF.